The 27 T cell receptor beta chains in this list originate from one sample, sequenced in a study of blood T cell repertoires in COVID-19. The method was immunoSEQ multiplex PCR; TCRdb's version includes in-frame clones alone and lacks a portion of them. The sample has 85,000 to 110,000 clones, 89% seen once. Input material: peripheral blood. These receptors all come from a woman aged 55 to 70 with acute or convalescent COVID-19.

The chain links TRBV7-2 to TRBJ2-1, with D possibly being TRBD1 (6 bases). With 5 bases removed from V and 10 bases from J, the gap between germline ends came to 12 bases. From germline, CDR1 is SGHTA and CDR2 FQGNSA. This CDR3 is built from 12 residues. The CDR3: CASSRDIGEQFF. CDR3 sequence (DNA): TGTGCCAGCAGCAGGGACATTGGGGAGCAGTTCTTC.

This clone was observed once. This chain connects TRBV14 to TRBJ1-2; a weak D match, TRBD1 (5 bases). In germline, CDR1 is SGHDN, CDR2 FVKESK. V was cut by 0 bases and J by 4 bases, with 12 bases left in between. The CDR3 contains 15 residues. CDR3 nucleotide sequence: TGTGCCAGCAGCCAAGACAGGGTTCTAGGCTATGGCTACACCTTC. Its protein is CASSQDRVLGYGYTF.

This rearrangement joins TRBV28 to TRBJ1-5; possibly TRBD1 for D (6 bases). Deletions cut 3 bases from V and 2 bases from J, with 17 bases between. Germline assignment: CDR1 MDHEN and CDR2 SYDVKM. The CDR3 has 17 residues. CDR3 sequence reads: CASSFPYRDLGNQPQHF. The CDR3 nucleotides are TGTGCCAGCAGTTTTCCTTACAGGGATCTGGGCAATCAGCCCCAGCATTTT.

This chain uses TRBV2 with TRBJ1-2; D is uncertain. The V end was cut by 7 bases, the J end by 8 bases, with 17 bases between. The CDR3 is 13 amino acids. The germline gives CDR1 SNHLY, CDR2 FYNNEI. The DNA of the CDR3 is TGTGCCAGCACGGCGGATTCCCAAAGCGGCTACACCTTC. Its translation: CASTADSQSGYTF.

The chain links TRBV19 to TRBJ2-1; TRBD2 matches 7 bases. With 2 bases clipped from V and 5 bases from J, the junction kept 12 bases outside the gene matches. This CDR3 is built from 17 residues. Looked up from germline, CDR1 is LNHDA and CDR2 is SQIVND (reference sequence). The chain's CDR3 is CASSIRLAAHRNNEQFF. The CDR3 DNA reads TGTGCCAGTAGTATAAGACTAGCCGCACACCGGAACAATGAGCAGTTCTTC.

The chain combines TRBV27 with TRBJ1-1; D gene unclear. Per the germline V gene, CDR1 is MNHEY and CDR2 is SMNVEV (reference sequence). The CDR3 is 13 residues long. V was clipped by 2 bases and J by 5 bases, with 9 bases between them. Here the CDR3 DNA reads TGTGCCAGCAGTTTAGTCACGGGAACTGAAGCTTTCTTT. The encoded protein is CASSLVTGTEAFF.

The chain combines TRBV28 with TRBJ2-4; TRBD1 agrees at 9 bases. V was clipped by 8 bases and J by 6 bases; unmatched bases: 5. The germline CDR1 and CDR2 sequences are MDHEN and SYDVKM. CDR3 length: 13 amino acids. The DNA of the CDR3 is TGTGCCAGCGGTCTACAGGGGGCAAACATTCAGTACTTC. It codes for CASGLQGANIQYF.

The rearrangement uses TRBV6-5 and TRBJ1-1; TRBD1 aligns across 7 bases. CDR3 size: 14 residues. Germline V gene data show CDR1 as MNHEY and CDR2 as SVGAGI. The J segment lost 4 bases and the V segment lost 6 bases, leaving 8 bases of the junction unmatched. The CDR3 nucleotides are TGTGCCAGCAGAATTACAGGGGAAGGCACTGAAGCTTTCTTT. This encodes CASRITGEGTEAFF.

This clone appeared once. The chain couples TRBV28 to TRBJ2-7, with a weak D call TRBD1 (5 bases). The V end lost 1 base, the J end lost 0 bases, and 10 bases lay between the germline ends. The CDR3 runs to 15 residues. Germline V CDR1 and CDR2: MDHEN, SYDVKM. As DNA, the CDR3 is TGTGCCAGCAGTTTATACCAGGGAAGCTCCTACGAGCAGTACTTC. It yields the protein CASSLYQGSSYEQYF.

The chain is built from TRBV5-1 and TRBJ1-2, with 11 bases lining up with TRBD1. CDR1 is SGHRS and CDR2 is YFSETQ in the germline V gene. The CDR3 length is 16 residues. V was clipped by 0 bases and J by 5 bases; unmatched bases: 6. The CDR3 loop is CASSLDGGQGGYGYTF. The CDR3 DNA sequence: TGCGCCAGCAGCTTGGACGGGGGACAGGGGGGATATGGCTACACCTTC.

The rearrangement links TRBV16 to TRBJ2-6; D is uncertain. V was shortened by 1 base and J by 2 bases, with 6 bases between the two germline ends. CDR1 KGHSY and CDR2 FQNENV come from the germline V gene. CDR3 length: 15 amino acids. The chain's CDR3 is CASSQWRTGANVLTF. CDR3 DNA: TGTGCCAGCAGCCAATGGCGGACTGGGGCCAACGTCCTGACTTTC.

The V call is TRBV14, the J call TRBJ2-3, with D perhaps TRBD2 (6 bases). CDR3 size: 14 residues. Germline CDR1 is SGHDN and CDR2 is FVKESK. Trimming removed 4 bases from V and 4 bases from J, with 12 bases in between. CDR3 nucleotide sequence: TGTGCCAGCAGCCCCGCGGGAAATTCAGATACGCAGTATTTT. Translating gives CASSPAGNSDTQYF.

The rearrangement links TRBV21-1 to TRBJ1-5. TRBV21-1 is flagged as a pseudogene. The CDR3 has 16 amino acids. In DNA form, the CDR3 reads TGTGCCAGCAGCAAATCTAGGATTTGTAGCAATCAGCCCCAGCATTTT. Its translation is CASSKSRICSNQPQHF.

The gene calls are TRBV6-6 and TRBJ1-1, with D unresolved. Looked up from germline, CDR1 is MNHNY and CDR2 is SVGAGI (reference sequence). V was trimmed by 7 bases and J by 5 bases, leaving 11 bases between them. The CDR3 sequence is 12 residues long. DNA for the CDR3: TGTGCCAGCACTGTCGGAGGAACTGAAGCTTTCTTT. Translated: CASTVGGTEAFF.

V gene TRBV28 combines with J gene TRBJ2-2, with 12 bases lining up with TRBD2. Germline V gene sequence: CDR1 MDHEN, CDR2 SYDVKM. Trimming removed 5 bases from V and 6 bases from J; junction bases left unmatched: 4. The length of the CDR3 is 15 residues. The CDR3 DNA reads TGTGCCAGCAGTCTAGCGGGAGGGAGCGCCGGGGAGCTGTTTTTT. The encoded protein is CASSLAGGSAGELFF.

The genes are TRBV10-3 and TRBJ2-1, with TRBD2 matching 11 bases. Germline loops: CDR1 ENHRY, CDR2 SYGVKD. The CDR3 is 15 residues long. Losses at the gene ends were 10 bases for V and 5 bases for J; bases not matched to a gene: 10. The CDR3 region is CATFHGTSGNNEQFF. CDR3 in DNA: TGTGCCACGTTTCATGGGACTAGCGGAAACAATGAGCAGTTCTTC.

The chain carries TRBV21-1 and TRBJ1-5; the listed D gene, TRBD1, was not tested against the DNA. TRBV21-1 is assigned pseudogene status. The CDR3 loop spans 17 amino acids. The CDR3 coding sequence is TGTGCCAGCACCCGATCTATGGACAGGGAGAGGACGGAGCCCCAGCATTTT. Protein product: CASTRSMDRERTEPQHF.

The rearrangement uses TRBV30 and TRBJ1-1; weak D call: TRBD1 (5 bases). The CDR3 length is 13 residues. Looked up from germline, CDR1 is GTSNPN and CDR2 is SVGIG (reference sequence). Trimming left V 0 bases short and J 5 bases short, with 10 bases between. DNA of the CDR3: TGTGCCTGGAGTGTAGACAGTGGTACTGAAGCTTTCTTT. Translation: CAWSVDSGTEAFF.

The chain uses TRBV14 and TRBJ1-4, with TRBD1 identical over 9 bases. The CDR3 has 15 residues. Looked up from germline, CDR1 is SGHDN and CDR2 is FVKESK. Unmatched junction bases numbered 6, after V lost 3 bases and J lost 7 bases. CDR3 bases: TGTGCCAGCAGCCATCCCGGGACAGGGTTTGAAAAACTGTTTTTT. It yields the protein CASSHPGTGFEKLFF. The variable domain in full, with the rest retrieved from reference TRBV14 and TRBJ1-4, is EAGVTQFPSHSVIEKGQTVTLRCDPISGHDNLYWYRRVMGKEIKFLLHFVKESKQDESGMPNNRFLAERTGGTYSTLKVQPAELEDSGVYFCASSHPGTGFEKLFFGSGTQLSVL.

The chain couples TRBV19 to TRBJ2-3; D is unresolved. This CDR3 region has 13 residues. V dropped 5 bases and J dropped 0 bases, with 6 bases sitting between them. Germline loops: CDR1 LNHDA, CDR2 SQIVND (reference sequence). The CDR3 is CASSSGSTDTQYF. Here the CDR3 DNA reads TGTGCCAGTAGTTCGGGTAGCACAGATACGCAGTATTTT.

The chain has TRBV20-1 and TRBJ2-1; D might be TRBD2 (6 bases). V was pared by 3 bases and J by 6 bases, with 15 bases between. Looked up from germline, CDR1 is DFQATT and CDR2 is SNEGSKA (reference sequence). The CDR3 consists of 14 residues. DNA for the CDR3: TGCAGTGCTAGTCCACCGGGACTCCTCAATGAGCAGTTCTTC. Its protein is CSASPPGLLNEQFF.

This clone has only one observation. This chain uses TRBV7-9 with TRBJ1-5; 11 bases match TRBD1. Per germline, CDR1 SEHNR and CDR2 FQNEAQ (reference sequence). V was pared by 10 bases and J by 4 bases, with 3 bases of the junction left unmatched. The CDR3 totals 13 residues. For the CDR3, the DNA is TGTGCCACTGGGACAGGGGGGAATCAGCCCCAGCATTTT. As protein: CATGTGGNQPQHF.

V gene TRBV5-6 combines with J gene TRBJ1-1; unclear D gene. Between the trimmed V and J ends, which lost 2 bases and 4 bases, there was a span of 9 bases. Per germline, CDR1 SGHDT and CDR2 YYEEEE. The CDR3 has 13 residues. The CDR3 is CASSFPFSTEAFF. The CDR3 bases are TGTGCCAGCAGCTTTCCTTTCTCCACTGAAGCTTTCTTT.

This clone was recorded once. J is TRBJ2-1 and V is TRBV10-1; the match to TRBD2 covers 7 bases. The CDR3 is 16 amino acids. Per germline, CDR1 WNHNN and CDR2 SYGVQD (reference sequence). The J segment lost 5 bases and the V segment lost 3 bases, leaving 10 bases of the junction unmatched. CDR3 amino acids: CASSDPLASGDNEQFF. In nucleotides, the CDR3 is TGCGCCAGCAGTGATCCTCTAGCGAGCGGGGACAATGAGCAGTTCTTC.

The rearrangement uses TRBV10-3 and TRBJ2-5; D ambiguous. CDR3 length: 12 amino acids. The germline V and J ends were trimmed by 8 bases and 9 bases, with 16 bases remaining between them. Germline CDR1 and CDR2: ENHRY and SYGVKD. The DNA of the CDR3 is TGTGCCATCTCAGAGACACTGGAATCCCAGTACTTC. Amino acids: CAISETLESQYF.

The chain has TRBV5-6 and TRBJ2-5, with TRBD1 identical over 9 bases. After removal of 2 bases from V and 2 bases from J, the junction contained 7 bases not matched to a gene. This CDR3 is built from 16 residues. Germline CDR1 and CDR2: SGHDT and YYEEEE. CDR3 nucleotides: TGTGCCAGCAGCTTTCCCGGGACAGGGAGACAAGAGACCCAGTACTTC. Its protein product is CASSFPGTGRQETQYF.

The chain recombines TRBV4-2 with TRBJ1-6, with a weak D call TRBD1 (6 bases). The CDR3 consists of 24 residues. Germline lookup yields CDR1 LGHNA and CDR2 YNFKEQ. V was trimmed by 1 base and J by 0 bases, leaving 31 bases between them. As DNA, the CDR3 is TGTGCCAGCAGCCAAGTCGATACGAGTGGGTTACAGGGTACAATGAGCTCCTATAATTCACCCCTCCACTTT. Amino acid sequence: CASSQVDTSGLQGTMSSYNSPLHF.